The rows below give T cell receptor beta chains drawn from one sample of a study of T-cell reconstitution after alpha-beta-depleted transplantation in children. TCRdb re-analysed the PCR reads in MiXCR, keeping a single row per CDR3 protein. The sample lists fewer than 1 million distinct CDR3 sequences, under 20% occurring once. The sequencing used PBMCs, mostly from graft donor cells, collected 360 days after TCRalphabeta/CD19-depleted stem cell transplant. These receptors were collected from a male patient between 10 and 17 years old who had a stem cell transplant for acute lymphoblastic leukemia, so the T cells may come from the graft donor. Each CDR3 is given with its conserved first and last residue. The D gene is left open where the match is weak. Size is stated for part of the rows, as once, few or many counts, or as a class when the clone is expanded.

V,D,size,J,DNA,CDR3
TRBV4-1,TRBD1,.,TRBJ2-7,TGCGCCAGCAGCCAATGGGGACAGGGCTACGAGCAGTACTTC,CASSQWGQGYEQYF
TRBV5-6,TRBD1,few,TRBJ1-5,TGTGCCAGCAGCACCCGGGGGACAGGGGGCGAGAAAAATCAGCCCCAGCATTTT,CASSTRGTGGEKNQPQHF
TRBV10-3,.,.,TRBJ2-7,TGTGCCATCGGGGCGGTTAGCTCCTACGAGCAGTACTTC,CAIGAVSSYEQYF
TRBV25-1,.,.,TRBJ2-7,TGTGCCAGCAGTGAAACAACTTGGGAGCAGTACTTC,CASSETTWEQYF
TRBV7-8,.,few,TRBJ1-4,TGTGCCAGCAGCTCCCCTAGGGCAAAACTGTTTTTT,CASSSPRAKLFF
TRBV18,.,.,TRBJ1-1,TGTGCCAGCTCACCCGGGATTCCTGGTGTGGACCGGAACACTGAAGCTTTCTTT,CASSPGIPGVDRNTEAFF
TRBV20-1,.,few,TRBJ2-1,TGCAGTGCTAACAGGTACAATGAGCAGTTCTTC,CSANRYNEQFF
TRBV14,TRBD2,many,TRBJ2-5,TGTGCCAGCAGCCAACTAGCGGCGAAAGAGACCCAGTACTTC,CASSQLAAKETQYF
TRBV9,TRBD2,few,TRBJ2-7,TGTGCCAGCAGCCCCAGTGGGACTAGCGGGAGGAGAGAGCAGTACTTC,CASSPSGTSGRREQYF
TRBV5-4,TRBD1,few,TRBJ2-5,TGTGCCAGCAGCCCGGGACAGACCCAAGAGACCCAGTACTTC,CASSPGQTQETQYF
TRBV5-1,.,few,TRBJ2-3,TGCGCCAGCACCGAACGCACAGATACGCAGTATTTT,CASTERTDTQYF
TRBV12-3/TRBV12-4,.,few,TRBJ1-5,TGTGCCAGCAGTCCCGAGGGACGGCGAAGCAATCAGCCCCAGCATTTT,CASSPEGRRSNQPQHF
TRBV7-8,.,few,TRBJ2-7,TGTGCCAGCAGCTTTCACGGAGGCAGAGTAGCCTACGAGCAGTACTTC,CASSFHGGRVAYEQYF
TRBV7-8,.,.,TRBJ2-1,TGTGCCAGCAGCTCCGTATTCGCTTCCTACAATGAGCAGTTCTTC,CASSSVFASYNEQFF
TRBV18,.,.,TRBJ2-7,TGTGCCAGCTCACCACTGCCGTCCGACGAGCAGTACTTC,CASSPLPSDEQYF
TRBV12-3/TRBV12-4,TRBD1,many,TRBJ1-3,TGTGCCAGCAGTTCGAGACAGGGTATGAAGGGAAACACCATATATTTT,CASSSRQGMKGNTIYF
TRBV5-1,.,few,TRBJ2-6,TGCGCCAGCAGCTTGAAGGCAGGTTCAACTTCTGGGGCCAACGTCCTGACTTTC,CASSLKAGSTSGANVLTF
TRBV9,.,few,TRBJ2-3,TGTGCCAGCAGCGTTGGACCCCCGAGCGTAGATACGCAGTATTTT,CASSVGPPSVDTQYF
TRBV9,TRBD2,many,TRBJ2-7,TGTGCCAGCAGTTATAGCGGGACGAGCTCCTACGAGCAGTACTTC,CASSYSGTSSYEQYF
TRBV20-1,TRBD2,.,TRBJ2-7,TGCAGTGCTAGGAAGGCTAGCGGACGATACGAGCAGTACTTC,CSARKASGRYEQYF
TRBV12-5,TRBD1,.,TRBJ1-1,TGTGCTAGTGGTTCCAGGGGGTTGGCCACTGAAGCTTTCTTT,CASGSRGLATEAFF
TRBV27,TRBD1,few,TRBJ1-1,TGTGCCAGCAGTTTAGAGGGGGCAGGGGCGGCTTTCTTT,CASSLEGAGAAFF
TRBV9,TRBD2,.,TRBJ2-3,TGTGCCAGCAGCGTGACTAGCGGGCGGAGCACAGATACGCAGTATTTT,CASSVTSGRSTDTQYF
TRBV4-1,TRBD2,few,TRBJ2-2,TGCGCCAGCAGCCAAACGGGAGGGGTCACCGGGGAGCTGTTTTTT,CASSQTGGVTGELFF
TRBV20-1,.,few,TRBJ2-7,TGCAGTGTCACCCGGGGATTCTACGAGCAGTACTTC,CSVTRGFYEQYF
TRBV5-1,.,many,TRBJ2-4,TGCGCCAGCAGCTTGTACGGGCAAGCCAAAAACATTCAGTACTTC,CASSLYGQAKNIQYF
TRBV20-1,TRBD2,many,TRBJ2-5,TGCAGTGCTAGAGATGGGGGGACTAGCGGGAGATTTAGGAAAGAGACCCAGTACTTC,CSARDGGTSGRFRKETQYF
TRBV20-1,TRBD1,.,TRBJ2-3,TGCAGTGCTCAACAGGGGGAAGGCACAGATACGCAGTATTTT,CSAQQGEGTDTQYF
TRBV20-1,.,few,TRBJ2-7,TGCAGTGCTAGGGGGTGGGGCTCTTTCTACGAGCAGTACTTC,CSARGWGSFYEQYF
TRBV3-1,.,.,TRBJ2-1,TGTGCCAGCAGCACCTTAGATGAGCAGTTCTTC,CASSTLDEQFF
TRBV5-6,TRBD1,.,TRBJ2-7,TGTGCCAGCAGTTCCGGGACAGGGCGCCCCGAGCAGTACTTC,CASSSGTGRPEQYF
TRBV27,TRBD2,many,TRBJ2-1,TGTGCCAGCAGTTCGCGACTAGCGGGAGTTGCGTCCTACAATGAGCAGTTCTTC,CASSSRLAGVASYNEQFF
TRBV12-3/TRBV12-4,.,many,TRBJ2-7,TGTGCCAGCAGTCCGTGGGCGGAGGGGGACGAGCAGTACTTC,CASSPWAEGDEQYF
TRBV11-2,.,.,TRBJ2-1,TGTGCCAGCAGCTTAGTTCTGGGGTATGAGCAGTTCTTC,CASSLVLGYEQFF
TRBV27,TRBD2,few,TRBJ2-5,TGTGCCAGCAGTTTAATAGCGGGAAGGGGAGAGACCCAGTACTTC,CASSLIAGRGETQYF
TRBV5-1,TRBD1,few,TRBJ2-1,TGCGCCAGCAGCTCATGGACAGGGTTCAATGAGCAGTTCTTC,CASSSWTGFNEQFF
TRBV7-2,.,.,TRBJ2-5,TGTGCCAGCAGCTTGACGGGGGCACTAACTGAAGAGACCCAGTACTTC,CASSLTGALTEETQYF
TRBV10-3,.,many,TRBJ2-3,TGTGCCATCGGCAAACGGGAGTTCACAGATACGCAGTATTTT,CAIGKREFTDTQYF
TRBV6-5,TRBD1,few,TRBJ2-7,TGTGCCAGCACCTTGACAGGGGAGACCTACGAGCTGTACTTC,CASTLTGETYELYF
TRBV7-8,.,few,TRBJ1-6,TGTGCCAGCAGCTTATCGCCAGGGGTCTCACCCCTCCACTTT,CASSLSPGVSPLHF
TRBV20-1,.,.,TRBJ2-1,TGCAGTGCACCTGGGGATGGCGGAGCGTTGAGTGAGCAGTTCTTC,CSAPGDGGALSEQFF
TRBV7-8,.,many,TRBJ2-4,TGTGCCAGCAGCACTCCGGACGGGAGTAACATTCAGTACTTC,CASSTPDGSNIQYF
TRBV6-1,.,.,TRBJ2-5,TGTGCCAGCAACCCAGCGATAGGGCTCGGGACCCAGTACTTC,CASNPAIGLGTQYF
TRBV30,.,once,TRBJ2-5,TGTGCCTGGGGGGGACGGACAACCCAGTACTTC,CAWGGRTTQYF
TRBV24-1,.,few,TRBJ1-5,TGTGCCACCAGTGAGCCACCCGTGACACCGTATAGCAATCAGCCCCAGCATTTT,CATSEPPVTPYSNQPQHF
TRBV9,.,.,TRBJ2-1,TGTGCCAGCTCCTCTCCAGCGGGCGTGGGGAATGAGCATTTCTTC,CASSSPAGVGNEHFF
TRBV7-3,.,.,TRBJ2-7,TGTGCCAGCAGCCTACGTTGGGGGTACGAGCAGTACTTC,CASSLRWGYEQYF
TRBV20-1,TRBD1,.,TRBJ1-2,TGCAGTGCCAGAAATAGGGACAGGGGGCCTCCCCGAGGCTACACCTTC,CSARNRDRGPPRGYTF
TRBV5-1,.,few,TRBJ2-3,TGCGCCAGCAGCTGGCAGGGGACAGATACGCAGTATTTT,CASSWQGTDTQYF
TRBV6-1,.,few,TRBJ1-5,TGTGCCAGCAGGAGCGAGGTCATCGGGCCCCAGCATTTT,CASRSEVIGPQHF
TRBV5-1,.,many,TRBJ2-7,TGCGCCAGTTCGCGGGCGGGGGCGTACGAGCAGTACTTC,CASSRAGAYEQYF
TRBV20-1,.,.,TRBJ2-7,TGCAGTTCCCCCAGGACAGAGCCCTACGAGCAGTACTTC,CSSPRTEPYEQYF